A selection of T cell receptor beta chains follows, all from one sample in a study of T cells in Graves' hyperthyroidism and ophthalmopathy. Each CDR3 protein gets one entry after TCRdb re-called the multiplex PCR reads with MiXCR. The table records 95,000 to 100,000 distinct CDR3 sequences, 51% of them present only once. The specimen was blood. These receptors were obtained from a woman in her 40s with Graves' hyperthyroidism. The CDR3 runs from the conserved cysteine through the conserved F or W. The D gene is left open where the match is weak. Rows may omit the clone size; those that give it use once, few, many or a size class.

>TRBJ1-1|TRBV2|.|.
CASSVSAEGRFGGNTEAFF
TGTGCCAGCAGTGTCTCTGCAGAGGGGCGCTTCGGGGGGAACACTGAAGCTTTCTTT
>TRBJ1-2|TRBV20-1|.|many
CSARDRGANNYGYTF
TGCAGTGCTAGAGATCGGGGGGCAAATAACTATGGCTACACCTTC
>TRBJ1-2|TRBV20-1|.|many
CSARVMGTRSGGYTF
TGCAGTGCGAGGGTGATGGGGACGCGTTCGGGTGGCTACACCTTC
>TRBJ1-1|TRBV7-8|TRBD1|.
CASSSLTGVATEAFF
TGTGCCAGCAGCTCTCTGACAGGGGTGGCGACTGAAGCTTTCTTT
>TRBJ1-4|TRBV12-3/TRBV12-4|TRBD1|.
CASTLRQGGGGEKLFF
TGTGCCAGCACCCTCCGACAGGGGGGGGGGGGTGAAAAACTGTTTTTT
>TRBJ1-4|TRBV3-1|.|many
CASSENRPLNEKLFF
TGTGCCAGCAGCGAAAACAGGCCACTTAATGAAAAACTGTTTTTT
>TRBJ1-4|TRBV20-1|.|.
CSARPRVGLFF
TGCAGTGCTAGACCCCGAGTAGGACTGTTTTTT
>TRBJ2-2|TRBV5-1|TRBD1|.
CASSPGQGSRELFF
TGCGCCAGCAGCCCCGGACAGGGGAGCAGGGAGCTGTTTTTT
>TRBJ1-5|TRBV7-8|.|many
CASSLWGESNQPQHF
TGTGCCAGCAGCTTATGGGGGGAAAGCAATCAGCCCCAGCATTTT
>TRBJ1-5|TRBV7-9|TRBD1|.
CASSQDSTGGQPQHF
TGTGCCAGCAGCCAAGACTCGACAGGGGGCCAGCCCCAGCATTTT
>TRBJ2-6|TRBV7-2|TRBD1|.
CASSTRGQGASGANVLTF
TGTGCCAGCAGCACTAGGGGGCAGGGGGCCTCTGGGGCCAACGTCCTGACTTTC
>TRBJ1-2|TRBV2|TRBD1|.
CASKGIQDRDYGYTF
TGTGCCAGCAAGGGTATCCAGGACAGGGACTATGGCTACACCTTC
>TRBJ2-3|TRBV7-2|TRBD2|few
CASSPLGLARTDTQYF
TGTGCCAGCAGCCCCCTGGGACTAGCAAGGACAGATACGCAGTATTTT
>TRBJ2-5|TRBV2|TRBD2|.
CASSPGLAVGPGETQYF
TGTGCCAGCAGTCCGGGACTAGCGGTTGGACCCGGGGAGACCCAGTACTTC
>TRBJ1-1|TRBV20-1|TRBD1|few
CSARDPTGIYTEAFF
TGCAGTGCTAGAGACCCGACAGGGATTTACACTGAAGCTTTCTTT
>TRBJ1-5|TRBV5-1|.|many
CASSSTVNQPQHF
TGCGCCAGCAGCTCGACGGTTAATCAGCCCCAGCATTTT